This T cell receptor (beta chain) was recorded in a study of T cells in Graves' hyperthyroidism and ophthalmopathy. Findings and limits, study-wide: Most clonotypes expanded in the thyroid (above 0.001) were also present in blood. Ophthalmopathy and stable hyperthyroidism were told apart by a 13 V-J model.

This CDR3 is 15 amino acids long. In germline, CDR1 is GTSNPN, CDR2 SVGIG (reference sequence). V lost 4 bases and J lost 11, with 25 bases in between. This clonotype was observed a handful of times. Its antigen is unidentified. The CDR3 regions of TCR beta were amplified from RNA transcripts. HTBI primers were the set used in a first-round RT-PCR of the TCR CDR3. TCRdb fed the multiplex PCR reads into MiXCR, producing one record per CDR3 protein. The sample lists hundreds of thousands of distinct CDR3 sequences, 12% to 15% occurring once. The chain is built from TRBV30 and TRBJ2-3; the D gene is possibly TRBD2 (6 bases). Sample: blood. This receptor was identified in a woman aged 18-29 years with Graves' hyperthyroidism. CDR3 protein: CAWTPLERAGGGQYF. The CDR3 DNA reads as TGTGCCTGGACCCCCCTGGAGCGGGCCGGGGGTGGGCAGTATTTT.